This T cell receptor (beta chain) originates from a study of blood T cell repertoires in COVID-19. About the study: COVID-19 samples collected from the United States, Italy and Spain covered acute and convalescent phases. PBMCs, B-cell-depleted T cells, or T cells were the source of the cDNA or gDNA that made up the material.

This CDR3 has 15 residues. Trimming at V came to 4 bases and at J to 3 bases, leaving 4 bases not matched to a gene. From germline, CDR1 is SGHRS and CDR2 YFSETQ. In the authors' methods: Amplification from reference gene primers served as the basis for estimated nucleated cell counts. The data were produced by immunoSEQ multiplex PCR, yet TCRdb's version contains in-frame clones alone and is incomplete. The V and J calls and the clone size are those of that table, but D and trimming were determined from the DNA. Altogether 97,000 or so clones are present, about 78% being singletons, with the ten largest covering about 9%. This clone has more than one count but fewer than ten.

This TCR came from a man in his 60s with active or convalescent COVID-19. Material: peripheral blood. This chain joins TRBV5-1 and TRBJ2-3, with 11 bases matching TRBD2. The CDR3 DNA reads TGCGCCAGCAGCGAGGGACTAGCGGAGACAGATACGCAGTATTTT. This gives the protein CASSEGLAETDTQYF.